The sequence of this T cell receptor (beta chain) was determined in a study of cytomegalovirus exposure and HLA in healthy donors. Notes on the study in general: Immune exposure was documented only through CMV serostatus. Later on, a genetic analysis was performed. It linked a missense variant in DCLRE1C with V- and J-gene trimming of TCR beta. Rarity characterized most TCR sequences, yet some public TCRs appeared in many donors.

The PCR used 60 Vbeta and 13 Jbeta primers. Produced via immunoSEQ multiplex PCR; TCRdb's table is partial and in-frame only. This sample has approximately 180,000 clones, with roughly 86% found just once. CDR1 is MNHEY and CDR2 is SMNVEV in the germline V gene (reference sequence). The CDR3 totals 15 residues. V was shortened by 5 bases and J by 1 base, with 12 bases between the two germline ends. For this clone: The antigen remains unidentified.

The rearrangement joins TRBV27 to TRBJ1-5, with D possibly matching TRBD1 (6 bases). Sequencing was done on a sample of PBMCs. The sequence was obtained from a woman aged 18-29 years in good health and CMV-seronegative. CDR3 in DNA: TGTGCCAGCAGTCTCTCCAGGGGCAGCAATCAGCCCCAGCATTTT. This translates into CASSLSRGSNQPQHF.